Here is one T cell receptor beta chain with its context. Its binding antigen is unknown. No much larger clonotype is one base removed from it; base qualities were not supplied. The data are from a study of shared clonotypes between healthy human individuals (dated by TCRdb to 2019 to 2021). Turning to the overall study: A few men and a couple of women, aged 18 to 49 years, made up the cohort. For each donor, CD4 naive and CD4 memory were each given three plates, CD8 naive was given two plates, and CD8 memory was given one plate. To estimate repertoire size and how much clonotypes are shared between individuals, the study performed deep sequencing of blood TCR repertoires from five healthy adults. Different laboratories and diverse techniques were used to prepare libraries and sequence TCR repertoires, to increase sequencing depth and limit assay-specific biases. Leukapheresis yielded between about 0.85 and 10 billion PBMCs per donor. The study at large found these results: Estimated clonotype richness was generally larger for naive than for memory subsets. Higher generation probabilities were observed for clonotypes shared by all four sorted-subset donors than for non-shared clonotypes. Sampling was restricted to blood, and TCR repertoires in tissues likely differ from the TCR repertoires found in blood. Rarefaction of sorted-subset datasets indicated incomplete sequencing despite the large sequencing depth. About 5% of naive CD4, more than 3% of naive CD8, approximately 2% of memory CD4, and roughly 0.4% of memory CD8 clonotypes were shared across a few donors. Pairwise subsampling led to the expectation that sequencing depth would affect the degree of clonotype sharing among donors. Because the study included only a small number of donors, the genetic and exposure-history diversity represented was limited.

Using the deep immunoSEQ assay, TCR CDR3 regions were amplified from genomic DNA by multiplex PCR. Genomic DNA extracted from each cell subset was distributed evenly over all wells of several immunoSEQ 96-well plates, and each plate served as one replicate. For sorted subsets, around 0.2 ug genomic DNA, equal to tens of thousands of T cell genomes, was loaded into each replicate PCR. Purified libraries were quantified with a Qubit 3.0 fluorometer, sized on a Bioanalyzer 2100, and re-quantified with the KAPA Library Quantification kit. Every immunoSEQ 96-well plate was sequenced on a separate single-read 150-cycle Illumina NextSeq 550 flow cell. The original methods were these. The immunoSEQ output contained only junctional sequences without quality scores, so filtering could not match that applied to full-length reads. To assign V/J genes and CDR3, sequences were annotated against IMGT germline references using PyIR, a Python wrapper for IgBLAST v1.9. Reads were removed for weak V/J assignments (E-value above 1e-6), missing CDR3, stop codons, out-of-frame junctions, or ambiguous translated residues. A V3J clonotype was defined by an identical inferred V gene, J gene, and CDR3 amino acid sequence. To compute the percentage overlap between repertoires, the number of shared unique clonotypes was divided by the size of the smaller repertoire. RTK rarefaction, the Chao1 estimator, and Recon v2.1 estimates of unobserved clonotypes were used to assess repertoire richness. Generation probabilities were computed with OLGA for all TCRbeta clonotypes obtained by the gDNA method from a few donors. TCRdb provides this immuneACCESS table in a form limited to in-frame rearrangements. Some clones are lacking; in checked studies, under half of them reflect an unresolved V gene, and why the rest are absent is not known. D and trimming come from the DNA, and the V and J calls and clone size come from that table. The sample table shows around 980,000 clones, and roughly 74% are seen once. The ten largest make up roughly 0.61% of the sample.

Donors were healthy HIV-negative adults with no recently reported acute infections or vaccinations. Every donor was a Caucasian adult living in Nashville, Tennessee, USA. CD4+ T cells were enriched by magnetic negative selection; naive cells were then positively selected on CD45RA, and the negative fraction formed the memory subset. After blood collection by leukapheresis, PBMCs were isolated using Ficoll-Histopaque density gradient centrifugation and then cryopreserved in the vapor phase of liquid nitrogen. Analytical flow cytometry was used to check the purity and quantity of every magnetically sorted T cell population. Genomic DNA was isolated from each sorted fraction and quantified by UV absorbance on a Nanodrop 2000c. The CDR3 sequence holds 15 residues, the cysteine and phenylalanine included. The only DNA kept is the CDR3, 45 bases in frame from the first base. The germline V gene encodes CDR1 KGHSH and CDR2 LQKENI. Between the V and J ends, shortened by 2 bases and 8 bases respectively, the junction contains 18 bases.

The clonotype was recovered from a man in his late teens or twenties in good health. Some clones in this sample may be carry-over from other donors' samples. This chain is built from TRBV18 and TRBJ1-2, with the D gene not clear enough to name. The sequencing input was memory CD4+ T cells from PBMCs. The cell subset or site label, read with the paper, signifies: CD45RA-negative fraction. The nucleotide sequence is given as TGTGCCAGCTCACCAGGCGTGACCCCTGGACGAGGCTACACCTTC. Translated, it reads CASSPGVTPGRGYTF. Beyond the CDR3, the reference TRBV18 and TRBJ1-2 genes provide the residues; the full variable domain reads: NAGVMQNPRHLVRRRGQEARLRCSPMKGHSHVYWYRQLPEEGLKFMVYLQKENIIDESGMPKERFSAEFPKEGPSILRIQQVVRGDSAAYFCASSPGVTPGRGYTFGSGTRLTVV.